This record looks at one T cell receptor (beta chain) sequence and its context. Its antigen is as yet unknown. This sample was included in a study of cytomegalovirus exposure and HLA in healthy donors. The CDR3 spans 15 residues. Germline CDR1 and CDR2: KGHSH and LQKENI. The V end was cut by 2 bases, the J end by 5 bases, with 16 bases between. Notes on the study in general: Per published reports, the classifier diagnosed cytomegalovirus status with high specificity and sensitivity. As was reported, the HLA-A and HLA-B alleles of most subjects were accurately predicted from TCR beta sequences. No immune exposure information besides CMV serostatus was available. According to the study, about 180 TCR beta chains were cytomegalovirus-associated.

In the PCR, 60 Vbeta and 13 Jbeta primers were used. Some clones are missing from TCRdb's copy, which holds only in-frame ones; the method was immunoSEQ multiplex PCR. This sample yields 75,000 to 100,000 clones, of which about 71% are seen a single time; just over 8% belongs to the top ten. V and J are TRBV18 and TRBJ2-7, with a possible D match to TRBD1 (6 bases). The sequenced material came from PBMCs. The TCR comes from a man between 60 and 75 years old in good health and CMV-seronegative. CDR3 sequence reads: CASSPFVGTGNEQYF. The CDR3, as DNA: TGTGCCAGCTCACCATTCGTCGGTACAGGGAACGAGCAGTACTTC.